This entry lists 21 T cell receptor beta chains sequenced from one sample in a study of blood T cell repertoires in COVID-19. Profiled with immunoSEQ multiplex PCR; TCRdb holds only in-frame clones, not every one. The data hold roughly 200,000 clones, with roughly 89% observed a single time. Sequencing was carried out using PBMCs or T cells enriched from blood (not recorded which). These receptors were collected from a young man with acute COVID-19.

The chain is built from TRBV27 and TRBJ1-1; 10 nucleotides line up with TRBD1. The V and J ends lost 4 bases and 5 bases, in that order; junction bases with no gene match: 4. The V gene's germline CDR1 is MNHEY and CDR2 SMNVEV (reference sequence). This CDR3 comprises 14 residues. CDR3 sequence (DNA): TGTGCCAGCAGTTGGGGACAGGGGAATACTGAAGCTTTCTTT. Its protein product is CASSWGQGNTEAFF.

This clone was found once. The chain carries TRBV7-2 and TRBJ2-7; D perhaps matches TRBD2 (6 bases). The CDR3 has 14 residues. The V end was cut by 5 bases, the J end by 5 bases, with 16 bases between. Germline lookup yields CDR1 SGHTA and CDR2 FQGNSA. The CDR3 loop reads CASSPFGGLDEQYF. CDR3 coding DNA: TGTGCCAGCAGCCCGTTTGGGGGGTTGGACGAGCAGTACTTC.

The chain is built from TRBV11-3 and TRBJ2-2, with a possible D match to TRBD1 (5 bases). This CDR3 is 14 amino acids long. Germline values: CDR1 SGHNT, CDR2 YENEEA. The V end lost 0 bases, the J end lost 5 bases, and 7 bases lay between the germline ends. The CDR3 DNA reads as TGTGCCAGCAGCTTAGAGGGGCCTACCGGGGAGCTGTTTTTT. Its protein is CASSLEGPTGELFF.

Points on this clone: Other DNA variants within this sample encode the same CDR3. CDR3 nucleotide sequence: TGTGCCTGGAGCGGCGGGACAGTCAATCAGCCCCAGCATTTT. It codes for CAWSGGTVNQPQHF. The rearrangement uses TRBV30 and TRBJ1-5, with 7 bases that match TRBD1. CDR3 length: 14 amino acids. J lost 3 bases, V lost 3 bases, and 5 bases had no gene match. CDR1 and CDR2 from the germline V gene are GTSNPN and SVGIG (reference sequence).

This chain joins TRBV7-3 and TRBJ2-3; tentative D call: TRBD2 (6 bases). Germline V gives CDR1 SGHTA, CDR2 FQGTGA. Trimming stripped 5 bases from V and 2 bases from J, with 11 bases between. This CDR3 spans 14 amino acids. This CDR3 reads CASSLPGLTDTQYF. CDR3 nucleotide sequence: TGTGCCAGCAGCCTTCCGGGACTCACAGATACGCAGTATTTT.

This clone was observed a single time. CDR3 loop: CASSQEIAQEQYF. CDR3 bases: TGTGCCAGCAGCCAAGAGATAGCCCAAGAGCAGTACTTC. The chain is built from TRBV3-1 (or the pseudogene TRBV3-2) and TRBJ2-7; no clear D. The CDR3 sequence is 13 residues long. The germline V gene has CDR1 LGHDT and CDR2 YNNKEL (reference sequence). The V gene lost 0 bases and the J gene lost 7 bases, with 10 bases spanning the gap.

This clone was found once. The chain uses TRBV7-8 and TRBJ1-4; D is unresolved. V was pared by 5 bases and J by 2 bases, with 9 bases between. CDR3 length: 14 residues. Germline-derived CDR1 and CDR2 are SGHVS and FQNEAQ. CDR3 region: CASSRGETNEKLFF. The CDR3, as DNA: TGTGCCAGCAGCCGCGGTGAGACTAATGAAAAACTGTTTTTT.

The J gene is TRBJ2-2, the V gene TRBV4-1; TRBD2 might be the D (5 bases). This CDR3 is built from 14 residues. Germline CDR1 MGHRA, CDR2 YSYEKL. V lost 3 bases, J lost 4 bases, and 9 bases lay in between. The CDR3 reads CASSHRTFTGELFF. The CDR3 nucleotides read TGCGCCAGCAGCCACCGGACTTTCACCGGGGAGCTGTTTTTT.

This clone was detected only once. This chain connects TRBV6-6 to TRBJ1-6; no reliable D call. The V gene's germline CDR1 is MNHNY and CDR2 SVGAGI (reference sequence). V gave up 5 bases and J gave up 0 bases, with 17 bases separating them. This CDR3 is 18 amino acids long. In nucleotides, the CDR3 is TGTGCCAGCAGTCGATTGGGTCCAGCGAGCTCCTATAATTCACCCCTCCACTTT. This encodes CASSRLGPASSYNSPLHF.

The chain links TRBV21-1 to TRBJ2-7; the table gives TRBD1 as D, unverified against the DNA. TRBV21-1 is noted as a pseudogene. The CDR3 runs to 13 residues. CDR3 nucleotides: TGTGCCAGCAATGGACACGGTCGTTGGGAGCAGTACTTC. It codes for CASNGHGRWEQYF.

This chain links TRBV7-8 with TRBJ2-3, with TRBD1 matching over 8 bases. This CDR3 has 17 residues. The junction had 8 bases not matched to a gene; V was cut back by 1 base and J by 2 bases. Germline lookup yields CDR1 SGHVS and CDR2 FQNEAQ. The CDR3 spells CASSLERQGLSTDTQYF. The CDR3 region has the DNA TGTGCCAGCAGCTTAGAAAGACAGGGGCTATCCACAGATACGCAGTATTTT.

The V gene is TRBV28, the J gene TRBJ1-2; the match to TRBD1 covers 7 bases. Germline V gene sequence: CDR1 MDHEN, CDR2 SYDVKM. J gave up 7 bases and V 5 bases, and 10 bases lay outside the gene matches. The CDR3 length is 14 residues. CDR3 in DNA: TGTGCCAGCAGTGGGATCAGAGGGGGCCTTGGCTACACCTTC. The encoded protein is CASSGIRGGLGYTF.

The CDR3 bases are TGTGCCAGCAGCTTTTCCCCTAGCGGGAGGCCCGGGGAGCTGTTTTTT. This sequence encodes CASSFSPSGRPGELFF. This chain uses TRBV7-8 with TRBJ2-2, with 11 bases identical to TRBD2. The V gene end was trimmed by 3 bases and the J gene end by 6 bases; junction bases not matched to a gene: 6. Germline V gene data show CDR1 as SGHVS and CDR2 as FQNEAQ. This CDR3 has 16 amino acids.

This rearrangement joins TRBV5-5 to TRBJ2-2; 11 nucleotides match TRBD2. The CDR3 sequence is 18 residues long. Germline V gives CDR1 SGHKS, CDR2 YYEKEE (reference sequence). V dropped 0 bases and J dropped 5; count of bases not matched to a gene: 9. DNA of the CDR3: TGTGCCAGCAGCTTGGAGGTTAGCGGGAGGGCCGGGACCGGGGAGCTGTTTTTT. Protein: CASSLEVSGRAGTGELFF.

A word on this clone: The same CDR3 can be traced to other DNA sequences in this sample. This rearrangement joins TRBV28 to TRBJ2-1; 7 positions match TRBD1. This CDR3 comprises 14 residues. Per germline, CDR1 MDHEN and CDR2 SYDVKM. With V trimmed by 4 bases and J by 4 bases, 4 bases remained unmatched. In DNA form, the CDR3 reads TGTGCCAGCAGTTCGGGACAGCTATACAATGAGCAGTTCTTC. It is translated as CASSSGQLYNEQFF. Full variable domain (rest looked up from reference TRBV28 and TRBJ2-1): DVKVTQSSRYLVKRTGEKVFLECVQDMDHENMFWYRQDPGLGLRLIYFSYDVKMKEKGDIPEGYSVSREKKERFSLILESASTNQTSMYLCASSSGQLYNEQFFGPGTRLTVL.

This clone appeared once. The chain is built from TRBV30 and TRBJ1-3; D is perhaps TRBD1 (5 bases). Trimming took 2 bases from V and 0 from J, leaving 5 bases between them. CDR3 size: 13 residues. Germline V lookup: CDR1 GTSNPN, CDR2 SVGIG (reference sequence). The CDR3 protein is CAWSTGSGNTIYF. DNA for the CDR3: TGTGCCTGGAGTACAGGCTCTGGAAACACCATATATTTT.

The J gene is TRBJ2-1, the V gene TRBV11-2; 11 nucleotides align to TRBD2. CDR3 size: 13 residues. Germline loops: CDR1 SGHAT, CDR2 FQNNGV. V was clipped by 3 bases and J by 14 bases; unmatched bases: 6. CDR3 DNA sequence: TGTGCCAGCAGCTTTCAAGCTAGCGGGGGGAAGTTCTTC. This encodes CASSFQASGGKFF.

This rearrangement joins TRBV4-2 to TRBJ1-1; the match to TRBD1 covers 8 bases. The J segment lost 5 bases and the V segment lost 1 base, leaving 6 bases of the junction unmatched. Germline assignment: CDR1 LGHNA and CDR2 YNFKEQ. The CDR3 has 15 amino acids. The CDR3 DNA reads TGTGCCAGCAGCCAAGCCTCAGGGGGCAGGACTGAAGCTTTCTTT. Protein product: CASSQASGGRTEAFF.

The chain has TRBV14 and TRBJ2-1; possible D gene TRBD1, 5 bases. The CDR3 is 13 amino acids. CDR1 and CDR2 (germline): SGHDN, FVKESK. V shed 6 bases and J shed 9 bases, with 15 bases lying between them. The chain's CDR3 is CASSLSQGSEQFF. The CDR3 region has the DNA TGTGCCAGCAGTCTTTCCCAGGGATCTGAGCAGTTCTTC. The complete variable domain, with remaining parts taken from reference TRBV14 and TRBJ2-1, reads EAGVTQFPSHSVIEKGQTVTLRCDPISGHDNLYWYRRVMGKEIKFLLHFVKESKQDESGMPNNRFLAERTGGTYSTLKVQPAELEDSGVYFCASSLSQGSEQFFGPGTRLTVL.

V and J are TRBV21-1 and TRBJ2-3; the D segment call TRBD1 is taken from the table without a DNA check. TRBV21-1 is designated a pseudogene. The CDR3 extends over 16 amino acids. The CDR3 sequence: CASSKRAGESTDTQYF. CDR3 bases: TGTGCCAGCAGCAAACGTGCAGGGGAAAGCACAGATACGCAGTATTTT.

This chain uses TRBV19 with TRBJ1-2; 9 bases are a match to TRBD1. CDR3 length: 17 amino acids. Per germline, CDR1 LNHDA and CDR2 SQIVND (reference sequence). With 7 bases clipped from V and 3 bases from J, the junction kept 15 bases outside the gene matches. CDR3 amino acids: CASTTRRTGDSHYGYTF. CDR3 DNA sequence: TGTGCCAGTACCACTCGGAGGACAGGGGATTCCCACTATGGCTACACCTTC.